Below are 12 T cell receptor beta chains sequenced from a single sample in a study of breast tumors, draining lymph nodes, adjacent tissues. MiXCR, run by TCRdb on the multiplex PCR reads, gives a single entry per CDR3 protein. The sample carries 9,500 to 14,000 distinct CDR3 sequences, 50% to 60% recorded once. Sample: breast tumor tissue. Source of these receptors: a female donor with breast cancer. Some clones in this sample may be carry-over from other donors' samples.

The chain has TRBV6-6 and TRBJ2-7, with 13 bases lining up with TRBD2. The CDR3 has 16 residues. Germline CDR1 is MNHNY and CDR2 is SVGAGI (reference sequence). With V trimmed by 6 bases and J by 2 bases, 7 bases remained unmatched. The CDR3 spells CASSRTSGGVPYEQYV. The CDR3 DNA is TGTGCCAGCAGCCGGACTAGCGGGGGAGTCCCCTACGAGCAGTACGTC.

This clonotype is labeled as medium-sized. This chain links TRBV20-1 with TRBJ2-5; TRBD1 matches at 8 bases. There are 15 residues in the CDR3. V gave up 6 bases and J gave up 0 bases; unmatched junction bases: 9. Germline V lookup: CDR1 DFQATT, CDR2 SNEGSKA (reference sequence). CDR3 sequence (DNA): TGCAGTGCCATGGGACAGGCAGCAAACCAAGAGACCCAGTACTTC. The encoded protein is CSAMGQAANQETQYF.

The chain joins TRBV7-9 to TRBJ1-5, with D unresolved. Germline V gene lookup returns CDR1 SEHNR and CDR2 FQNEAQ (reference sequence). This CDR3 spans 12 amino acids. The V and J ends lost 1 base and 9 bases respectively, with 7 bases between them. The CDR3 nucleotides are TGTGCCAGCAGCTTAGTGGTACGGCCCCAGCATTTT. Amino acid sequence: CASSLVVRPQHF.

This clonotype was seen many times. This rearrangement joins TRBV7-8 to TRBJ2-2; D is uncertain. The CDR3 runs 15 residues. Germline V gives CDR1 SGHVS, CDR2 FQNEAQ. Deletions cut 5 bases from V and 1 base from J, with 11 bases between. The CDR3 coding sequence is TGTGCCAGCAGCCTAACCACTCAGAACACCGGGGAGCTGTTTTTT. Its translation is CASSLTTQNTGELFF.

J is TRBJ1-4 and V is TRBV12-3 or TRBV12-4; D possibly corresponds to TRBD1 (6 bases). With 8 bases removed from V and 2 bases from J, the gap between germline ends came to 18 bases. The CDR3 contains 16 residues. The CDR3 loop reads CASRTPGGRTNEKLFF. CDR3 nucleotides: TGTGCCAGCCGGACTCCGGGGGGCAGGACTAATGAAAAACTGTTTTTT.

The chain combines TRBV12-3 or TRBV12-4 with TRBJ1-3; D is uncertain. Trimming left V 4 bases short and J 3 bases short, with 4 bases between. This CDR3 spans 12 amino acids. The CDR3 loop is CASSSYGNTIYF. CDR3 nucleotide sequence: TGTGCCAGCAGTTCTTATGGAAACACCATATATTTT.

Worth noting for this clonotype: One junction end does not reproduce the germline sequence, and a read error may be involved. The chain is built from TRBV11-2 and TRBJ1-5; D is unclear. The CDR3 covers 13 residues. Germline loops: CDR1 SGHAT, CDR2 FQNNGV. CDR3 amino acids: CASSLTSNPPQHF. CDR3 coding DNA: TGTGCCAGCAGCTTAACGAGCAATCCGCCCCAGCATTTT.

This clonotype has at least ten counts. The chain has TRBV12-3 or TRBV12-4 and TRBJ1-1, with D possibly TRBD1 on 5 matching bases. Trimming removed 1 base from V and 5 bases from J, with 17 bases in between. The CDR3 runs to 16 residues. The CDR3 nucleotides are TGTGCCAGCAGTTTAGGGACCGGGACCAGTGGGACTGAAGCTTTCTTT. Its protein product is CASSLGTGTSGTEAFF.

This clonotype was recorded a few times. The chain employs TRBV19 and TRBJ2-5, with D possibly matching TRBD1 (5 bases). Looked up from germline, CDR1 is LNHDA and CDR2 is SQIVND (reference sequence). This CDR3 has 15 residues. CDR3: CVGSGPPRALGTQYF. CDR3 in DNA: TGTGTCGGTAGTGGACCACCCAGGGCCCTGGGAACCCAGTACTTC.

The rearrangement joins TRBV5-1 to TRBJ1-3; TRBD1 is a possible D gene (5 bases). Trimming left V 1 base short and J 2 bases short, with 7 bases between. There are 14 residues in the CDR3. Germline CDR1 is SGHRS and CDR2 is YFSETQ. The CDR3 DNA sequence: TGCGCCAGCAGCTTGACAGGACCTGGAAACACCATATATTTT. As protein: CASSLTGPGNTIYF.

This rearrangement joins TRBV7-3 to TRBJ2-7; 8 bases map to TRBD2. Germline CDR1 and CDR2: SGHTA and FQGTGA. This CDR3 has 15 residues. The V gene end was trimmed by 1 base and the J gene end by 6 bases; junction bases not matched to a gene: 8. The CDR3 loop is CASSLSAGGPSEQYV. In DNA, the CDR3 is TGTGCCAGCAGCTTAAGCGCGGGAGGCCCTTCCGAGCAGTACGTC.

This clonotype appeared a few times. The chain joins TRBV9 to TRBJ2-3; D might be TRBD1 (6 bases). CDR3 size: 16 residues. CDR1 is SGDLS and CDR2 is YYNGEE in the germline V gene. The V end was cut by 2 bases, the J end by 1 base, with 14 bases between. CDR3 in DNA: TGTGCCAGCAGCGTTTCCTGGGGGCAGGGCACAGATACGCAGTATTTT. Protein: CASSVSWGQGTDTQYF.